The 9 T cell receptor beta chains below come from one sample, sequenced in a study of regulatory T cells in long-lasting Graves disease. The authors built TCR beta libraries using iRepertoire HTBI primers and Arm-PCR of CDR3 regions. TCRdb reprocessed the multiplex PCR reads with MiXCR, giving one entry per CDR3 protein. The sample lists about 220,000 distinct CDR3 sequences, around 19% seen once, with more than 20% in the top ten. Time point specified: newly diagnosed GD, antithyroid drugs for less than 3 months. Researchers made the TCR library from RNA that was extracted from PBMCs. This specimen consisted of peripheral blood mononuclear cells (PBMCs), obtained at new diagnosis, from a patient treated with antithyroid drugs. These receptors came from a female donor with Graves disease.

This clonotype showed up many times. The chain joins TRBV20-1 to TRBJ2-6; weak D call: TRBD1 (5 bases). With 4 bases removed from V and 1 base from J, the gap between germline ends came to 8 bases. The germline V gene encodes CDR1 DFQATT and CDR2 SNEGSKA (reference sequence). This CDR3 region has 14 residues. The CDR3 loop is CSATGLSGANVLTF. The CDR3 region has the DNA TGCAGTGCTACAGGGCTTTCTGGGGCCAACGTCCTGACTTTC.

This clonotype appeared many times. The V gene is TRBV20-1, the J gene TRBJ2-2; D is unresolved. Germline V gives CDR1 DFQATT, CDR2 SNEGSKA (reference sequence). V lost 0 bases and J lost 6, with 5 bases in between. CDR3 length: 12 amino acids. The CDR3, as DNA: TGCAGTGCTAGAGACGGCGCCGGGGAGCTGTTTTTT. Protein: CSARDGAGELFF.

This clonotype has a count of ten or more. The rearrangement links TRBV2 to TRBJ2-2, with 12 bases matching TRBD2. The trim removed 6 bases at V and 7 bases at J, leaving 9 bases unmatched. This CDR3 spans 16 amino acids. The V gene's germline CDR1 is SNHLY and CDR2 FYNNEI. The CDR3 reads CASSPRLAGVGGELFF. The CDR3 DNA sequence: TGTGCCAGCAGCCCTAGACTAGCGGGAGTGGGCGGGGAGCTGTTTTTT.

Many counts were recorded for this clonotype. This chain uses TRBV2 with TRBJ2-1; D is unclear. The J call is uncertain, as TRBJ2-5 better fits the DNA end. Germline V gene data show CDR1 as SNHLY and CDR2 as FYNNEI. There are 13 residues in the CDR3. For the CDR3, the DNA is TGTGCCAGCAGTGTAAGAGGACAAGAGACCCAGTACTTC. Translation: CASSVRGQETQYF.

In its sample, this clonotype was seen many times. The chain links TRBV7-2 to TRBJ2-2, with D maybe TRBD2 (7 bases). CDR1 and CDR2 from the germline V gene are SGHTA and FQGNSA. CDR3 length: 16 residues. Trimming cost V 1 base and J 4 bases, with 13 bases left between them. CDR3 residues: CASSLVGGASTGELFF. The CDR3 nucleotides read TGTGCCAGCAGCTTAGTGGGGGGGGCGAGCACCGGGGAGCTGTTTTTT. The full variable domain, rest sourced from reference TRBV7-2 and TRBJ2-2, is GAGVSQSPSNKVTEKGKDVELRCDPISGHTALYWYRQSLGQGLEFLIYFQGNSAPDKSGLPSDRFSAERTGGSVSTLTIQRTQQEDSAVYLCASSLVGGASTGELFFGEGSRLTVL.

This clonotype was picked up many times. Here the CDR3 reads CATSDGGGPPNEQFF. CDR3 nucleotide sequence: TGTGCCACCTCTGACGGGGGAGGGCCTCCCAATGAGCAGTTCTTC. The rearrangement uses TRBV24-1 and TRBJ2-1, with 7 bases lining up with TRBD2. Germline CDR1 and CDR2: KGHDR and SFDVKD. The V gene end was trimmed by 9 bases and the J gene end by 6 bases; junction bases not matched to a gene: 13. CDR3 length equals 15 residues.

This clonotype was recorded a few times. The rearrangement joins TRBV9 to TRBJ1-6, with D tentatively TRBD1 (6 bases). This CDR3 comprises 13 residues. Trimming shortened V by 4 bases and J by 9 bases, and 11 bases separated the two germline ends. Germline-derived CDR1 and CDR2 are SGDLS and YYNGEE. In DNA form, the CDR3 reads TGTGCCAGCAGCAGGGGGTCTGGTTCACCCCTCCACTTT. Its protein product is CASSRGSGSPLHF.

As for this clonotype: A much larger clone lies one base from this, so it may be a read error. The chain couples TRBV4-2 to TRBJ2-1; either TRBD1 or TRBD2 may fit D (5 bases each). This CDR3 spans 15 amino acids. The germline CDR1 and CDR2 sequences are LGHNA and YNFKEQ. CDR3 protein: CASSQVLRDRTEDFF. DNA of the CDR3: TGTGCCAGCAGCCAGGTTCTCAGGGATAGGACTGAAGATTTCTTT.

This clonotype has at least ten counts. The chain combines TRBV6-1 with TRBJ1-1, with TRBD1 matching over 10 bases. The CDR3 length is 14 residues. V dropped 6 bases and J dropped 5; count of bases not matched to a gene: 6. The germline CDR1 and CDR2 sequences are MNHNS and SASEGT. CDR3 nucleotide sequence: TGTGCCAGCAGGCGTGGGACAGGGGTGACTGAAGCTTTCTTT. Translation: CASRRGTGVTEAFF.